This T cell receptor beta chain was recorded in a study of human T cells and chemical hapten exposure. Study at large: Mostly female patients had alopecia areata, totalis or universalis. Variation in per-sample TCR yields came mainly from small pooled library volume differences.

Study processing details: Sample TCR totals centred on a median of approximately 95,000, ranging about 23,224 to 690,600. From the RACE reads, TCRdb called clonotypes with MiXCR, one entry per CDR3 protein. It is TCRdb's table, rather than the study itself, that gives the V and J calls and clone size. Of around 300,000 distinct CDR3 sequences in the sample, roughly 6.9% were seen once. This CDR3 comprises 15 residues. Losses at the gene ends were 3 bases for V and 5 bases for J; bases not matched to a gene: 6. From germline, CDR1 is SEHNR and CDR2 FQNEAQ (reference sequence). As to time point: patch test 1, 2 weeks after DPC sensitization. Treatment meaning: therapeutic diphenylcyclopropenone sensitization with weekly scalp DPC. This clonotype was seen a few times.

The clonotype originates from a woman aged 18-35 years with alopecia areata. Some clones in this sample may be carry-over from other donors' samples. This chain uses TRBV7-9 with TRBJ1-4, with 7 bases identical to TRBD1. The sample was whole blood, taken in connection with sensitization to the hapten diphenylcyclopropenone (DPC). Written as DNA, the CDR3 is TGTGCCAGCAGCTTTGAGGGACAGCTGAATGAAAAACTGTTTTTT. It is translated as CASSFEGQLNEKLFF.